This T cell receptor beta chain was sequenced for a study of Ad26.COV2.S vaccination and SARS-CoV-2 variants. General study findings and limits: Marked by substantial breadth, spike-specific CD8+ and CD4+ T cell responses were reportedly seen after vaccination.

Treatment described: around 19 received Ad26.COV2.S at low or high dose, single or two shots; 5 received placebo; per-sample allocation not given. Each sample was drawn 63 days after the first injection (of vaccine or placebo). The repertoire was sequenced with immunoSEQ multiplex PCR; TCRdb's copy has only in-frame clones and lacks some. The profile shows fewer than 400,000 clones, about 82% of them singletons. The CDR3 is 15 residues long. Trimming shortened V by 0 bases and J by 1 base, and 7 bases separated the two germline ends. Germline assignment: CDR1 SGHRS and CDR2 YFSETQ. Of note for this clone: The antigen is unknown.

This material consisted of peripheral blood, taken in a trial of Ad26.COV2.S vaccine versus placebo. The sequence derives from a person between 18 and 59 years old who received the Ad26.COV2.S COVID-19 vaccine or a placebo. The V gene is TRBV5-1, the J gene TRBJ2-2, with a tentative D call TRBD2 (6 bases). CDR3 DNA: TGCGCCAGCAGCTTGGTGACTAGGAACACCGGGGAGCTGTTTTTT. Protein: CASSLVTRNTGELFF.